A selection of T cell receptor beta chains follows, all from one sample in a study of T cells after posttransplantation cyclophosphamide. Here immunoSEQ multiplex PCR was the method, and the copy in TCRdb shows in-frame clones only, minus some. Observed in the sample are 30,000 to 35,000 clones, none of them singletons. Input material: PBMCs. These receptor sequences come from a woman aged 50 to 60 in good health and a related stem cell transplant donor. Each CDR3 is given with its conserved first and last residue. A D gene is named only where the DNA matches it firmly. Some rows mark clone size as missing; the rest say once, few, many or name a class of expanded clone.

j_call v_call clone_size d_call cdr3_aa cdr3_nt
TRBJ2-3 TRBV10-1 many TRBD2 CASTRPPLAGTDTQYF TGCGCCAGCACCCGACCTCCTCTAGCGGGGACAGATACGCAGTATTTT
TRBJ2-7 TRBV12-3/TRBV12-4 many TRBD2 CASRKLAGVGEQYF TGTGCCAGCAGGAAACTAGCGGGAGTGGGCGAGCAGTACTTC
TRBJ2-5 TRBV6-5 . . CASSYGGQETQYF TGTGCCAGCAGTTACGGGGGGCAAGAGACCCAGTACTTC
TRBJ1-5 TRBV30 few . CAWSLSGDLLQPQHF TGTGCCTGGAGTCTAAGCGGGGACCTTCTTCAGCCCCAGCATTTT
TRBJ2-5 TRBV15 few . CATSSIPGVQETQYF TGTGCCACCAGCAGTATTCCAGGAGTCCAAGAGACCCAGTACTTC
TRBJ2-7 TRBV6-6 many . CASTLGRKYEQYF TGTGCCAGCACCTTGGGGCGGAAGTACGAGCAGTACTTC
TRBJ2-7 TRBV4-1 many . CASSPRTGDSYEQYF TGCGCCAGCAGCCCCAGAACAGGAGACTCCTACGAGCAGTACTTC
TRBJ2-1 TRBV27 many . CASRVQGGKDNEQFF TGTGCCAGCAGAGTGCAGGGGGGAAAGGACAATGAGCAGTTCTTC
TRBJ1-5 TRBV12-3/TRBV12-4 many TRBD1 CASLQGGGQPQHF TGTGCCAGCCTACAGGGGGGAGGTCAGCCCCAGCATTTT
TRBJ2-7 TRBV10-3 many TRBD1 CAIREYGTGSDEQYF TGTGCCATCAGAGAGTACGGGACAGGGTCTGACGAGCAGTACTTC
TRBJ2-7 TRBV12-3/TRBV12-4 many TRBD1 CASSPPGTGYEQYF TGTGCCAGCAGTCCGCCCGGGACAGGCTACGAGCAGTACTTC
TRBJ2-7 TRBV6-5 many . CASSYSAGWSYEQYF TGTGCCAGCAGTTACTCAGCAGGGTGGAGCTACGAGCAGTACTTC
TRBJ2-7 TRBV27 many . CASSLLGDPLYEQYF TGTGCCAGCAGTTTACTCGGGGATCCCCTCTACGAGCAGTACTTC
TRBJ1-5 TRBV6-2/TRBV6-3 many TRBD1 CASSRFGQGQPQHF TGTGCCAGCAGTCGGTTCGGACAGGGCCAGCCCCAGCATTTT
TRBJ2-7 TRBV19 many . CASSSGLSGPPYEQYF TGTGCCAGTTCATCTGGGCTGTCCGGTCCTCCCTACGAGCAGTACTTC
TRBJ2-7 TRBV27 many . CASSLRAGSDEQYF TGTGCCAGCAGTTTAAGGGCAGGGAGCGACGAGCAGTACTTC